The following is a T cell receptor beta chain sequence with its context. Antigen: not known. Assay used: immunoSEQ multiplex PCR; TCRdb lists only in-frame clones, some missing. Counted here are about 82,000 clones, around 95% occurring once; the ten biggest clones make up more than 0.65%. These data are taken from a study of cytomegalovirus exposure and HLA in healthy donors. Regarding the study as a whole: Diagnosis of cytomegalovirus status made by the classifier reportedly showed high specificity and sensitivity.

Unmatched junction bases numbered 9, after V lost 5 bases and J lost 3 bases. The CDR3 has 15 residues. Germline-derived CDR1 and CDR2 are SGHTA and FQGNSA. This TCR came from a woman aged 18-29 years in good health and CMV-seronegative. This chain connects TRBV7-2 to TRBJ2-7; 8 positions agree with TRBD1. The specimen sequenced was PBMCs. The CDR3 sequence: CASSLSGQGYYEQYF. In DNA, the CDR3 is TGTGCCAGCAGCCTCAGCGGACAGGGATACTACGAGCAGTACTTC.